This record concerns one T cell receptor (beta chain) sequence. The target antigen is unknown. The data stem from a study of shared clonotypes between healthy human individuals. General observations from the study: Larger richness was generally estimated for naive than memory subsets. Sharing across four donors was highest in naive CD4 (roughly 5%) and lowest in memory CD8 (0.4%). When compared with the clonotypes that were shared by all four sorted-subset donors, the non-shared clonotypes turned out to have lower generation probabilities.

The protocol was immunoSEQ multiplex PCR, while the TCRdb copy is restricted to in-frame clones and leaves out a portion. The table records approximately 740,000 clones, approximately 79% of them present only once. The V gene lost 0 bases and the J gene lost 0 bases, with 9 bases spanning the gap. CDR3 length equals 15 residues. Germline V gives CDR1 SGHNT, CDR2 YYREEE (reference sequence). The genes are TRBV5-4 and TRBJ2-5; D gene uncertain. This receptor was identified in a woman in her twenties or thirties in good health. Material for sequencing was memory CD4+ T cells sorted from blood. Subset of the sample: CD45RA-negative fraction. Here the CDR3 reads CASSLAVGNQETQYF. The CDR3 DNA reads as TGTGCCAGCAGCTTGGCCGTGGGGAACCAAGAGACCCAGTACTTC.